This is a list of T cell receptor beta chains from one sample in a study of T cells in tuberculosis. Sequencing used immunoSEQ multiplex PCR; TCRdb keeps in-frame clones, though not all of them. The sample has 25,000 to 35,000 clones, about 82% seen once. The specimen comprised PBMCs, sampled at tuberculosis diagnosis. These receptors all stem from an adult with tuberculosis. Both conserved end residues are part of each CDR3. Fields, in order: CDR3 DNA, CDR3 protein, V gene, D gene, clone size, J gene. The D gene is left open where the match is weak. The size of a clone is reported for some rows only, either as once, few or many, or as a class for expanded clones.

TGTGCCAGCAGTTACGGGGGCGGAAAAGAGACCCAGTACTTC,CASSYGGGKETQYF,TRBV6-5,.,.,TRBJ2-5
TGTGCCAGCAGTTACATGGGGGACAGCTCCTACGAGCAGTACTTC,CASSYMGDSSYEQYF,TRBV6-5,TRBD1,.,TRBJ2-7
TGTGCCAGCAGCCTGGGACAAACCAATTCACCCCTCCACTTT,CASSLGQTNSPLHF,TRBV7-3,.,once,TRBJ1-6
TGTGCCACCGGGACTAGCGGCACAGATACGCAGTATTTT,CATGTSGTDTQYF,TRBV6-1,TRBD2,.,TRBJ2-3
TGTGCCAGCAGCTTACTTTTTGGGGGGGATGGCTACACCTTC,CASSLLFGGDGYTF,TRBV13,.,once,TRBJ1-2
TGTGCCAGCACCTTGCGTTGGAATGAGCAGTTCTTC,CASTLRWNEQFF,TRBV6-6,.,.,TRBJ2-1
TGTGCCAGCAGCTTAGGCACACCCATTTATGGCTACACCTTC,CASSLGTPIYGYTF,TRBV13,.,.,TRBJ1-2
TGTGCCAGTAGTATTGGTGGCAGCTCCTACGAGCAGTACTTC,CASSIGGSSYEQYF,TRBV19,.,.,TRBJ2-7
TGTGCCAGTAGTATTGGGACAGTGGGTAGAACTGAAGCTTTCTTT,CASSIGTVGRTEAFF,TRBV19,TRBD1,.,TRBJ1-1
TGCGCCAGCAGCTTGGCGTCAGGGGACCGTGGCTACACCTTC,CASSLASGDRGYTF,TRBV5-1,.,.,TRBJ1-2
TGTGCCAGCAGTTACTCGAACAGGGATGAGTTCTTC,CASSYSNRDEFF,TRBV6-5,.,.,TRBJ2-1
TGTGCCAGCCGGGGGGTTAGCTCCTACGAGCAGTACTTC,CASRGVSSYEQYF,TRBV6-1,TRBD2,.,TRBJ2-7
TGTGCCACCGGGGACAGTCCTTCCTACAATGAGCAGTTCTTC,CATGDSPSYNEQFF,TRBV28,TRBD1,.,TRBJ2-1
TGCGCCAGCAGCTCGAGGGCGATCAGGTACGAGCAGTACTTC,CASSSRAIRYEQYF,TRBV4-1,.,.,TRBJ2-7
TGTGCCAGCAGTTTTGACCTGGGGGGACACAATGAGCAGTTCTTC,CASSFDLGGHNEQFF,TRBV27,.,.,TRBJ2-1
TGTGCCAGCAGCCAACTAGCGGGAGTCTACAATGAGCAGTTCTTC,CASSQLAGVYNEQFF,TRBV28,TRBD2,.,TRBJ2-1
TGTGCCAGCAGTCCCATCGGACAATCCGATGGCTACACCTTC,CASSPIGQSDGYTF,TRBV27,.,few,TRBJ1-2
TGTGCCAGCAGGGAACCGGGACAGGGGAAGCGCGAGCAGTACTTC,CASREPGQGKREQYF,TRBV2,TRBD1,.,TRBJ2-7
TGTGCCAGCAGTTTGAAAACAGCGGGGCCAGATACGCAGTATTTT,CASSLKTAGPDTQYF,TRBV27,TRBD2,.,TRBJ2-3
TGTGCCAGCAGTAGACAGGGGGGTGCCTACGAGCAGTACTTC,CASSRQGGAYEQYF,TRBV6-5,TRBD1,.,TRBJ2-7
TGTGCCAGCAGCGTAGAGGCCGTCCGGGGTACCGGGGAGCTGTTTTTT,CASSVEAVRGTGELFF,TRBV9,.,.,TRBJ2-2
TGTGCCAGTAAGCCGGGACACAAGAACACTGAAGCTTTCTTT,CASKPGHKNTEAFF,TRBV19,.,.,TRBJ1-1
TGTGCCAGCAGCTTGGCCCCGGGACTAGCGGATACCTCCTACAATGAGCAGTTCTTC,CASSLAPGLADTSYNEQFF,TRBV12-1,.,.,TRBJ2-1
TGTGCCAGTAGTAGGAGCCTTTTAGGACTAGCGGGTAACAATGAGCAGTTCTTC,CASSRSLLGLAGNNEQFF,TRBV19,TRBD2,.,TRBJ2-1
TGTGCCAGCAGCTTAGGTGGAGGGGGGGCCCCCTTCTATGGCTACACCTTC,CASSLGGGGAPFYGYTF,TRBV7-9,.,once,TRBJ1-2
TGTGCCAGCAGCCAGAGCACAGATACGCAGTATTTT,CASSQSTDTQYF,TRBV9,.,.,TRBJ2-3
TGCGCCAGCAGCTTGGGTCGTGGTGAGCGGGGGATAGAGCAGTACTTC,CASSLGRGERGIEQYF,TRBV5-1,TRBD2,.,TRBJ2-7
TGCAGCGTTGGATTGGCGGGGGCCGGCTCTGGAAACACCATATATTTT,CSVGLAGAGSGNTIYF,TRBV29-1,.,.,TRBJ1-3
TGTGCCAGCAGCTTGGGTCCCACAGGGAACAATTCACCCCTCCACTTT,CASSLGPTGNNSPLHF,TRBV5-5,.,.,TRBJ1-6
TGTGCCAGCAGCCCTAATTTTCTAAGCTATGGCTACACCTTC,CASSPNFLSYGYTF,TRBV14,.,.,TRBJ1-2
TGTGCCAGCAGCCAGGGGGACAGGGGTGATACGCAGTATTTT,CASSQGDRGDTQYF,TRBV6-6,TRBD1,few,TRBJ2-3
TGTGCCAGCAGCTTAGGGTTCACAGCGGGGTTCACAGATACGCAGTATTTT,CASSLGFTAGFTDTQYF,TRBV7-2,TRBD2,.,TRBJ2-3
TGTGCCAGTAGTCCGTTAGGGACAGGGGGCTACGAGCAGTACTTC,CASSPLGTGGYEQYF,TRBV19,TRBD1,.,TRBJ2-7
TGTGCCAGTAGTTTGACAGGAAGGTTAGATACGCAGTATTTT,CASSLTGRLDTQYF,TRBV19,.,.,TRBJ2-3
TGTGCCTGGAGTGTCCAGGGGATGACTAATGAAAAACTGTTTTTT,CAWSVQGMTNEKLFF,TRBV30,.,.,TRBJ1-4
TGTGCCAGCAGCGACCCCGTGGGACAGCTCGTGAACACTGAAGCTTTCTTT,CASSDPVGQLVNTEAFF,TRBV9,TRBD1,.,TRBJ1-1
TGCGCCAGCAGCTTTTACAGGGACACCACAGATACGCAGTATTTT,CASSFYRDTTDTQYF,TRBV5-1,.,.,TRBJ2-3
TGTGCCAGCAGCCTCACTAGCGGGGGATTCGGTGAGCAGTTCTTC,CASSLTSGGFGEQFF,TRBV7-3,TRBD2,.,TRBJ2-1
TGTGCCAGCAGCTTACGACAGGGCGAGCAGTACTTC,CASSLRQGEQYF,TRBV7-2,TRBD1,.,TRBJ2-7
TGTGCCAGCAGCTTCAGCGGGGTGAACACCGGGGAGCTGTTTTTT,CASSFSGVNTGELFF,TRBV11-2,TRBD2,.,TRBJ2-2
TGTGCCAGCAGCTCACTGACAGACAATCAGCCCCAGCATTTT,CASSSLTDNQPQHF,TRBV5-6,.,.,TRBJ1-5
TGTGCCAGCAGCAGGGGACTAGCGGGAATAGATACGCAGTATTTT,CASSRGLAGIDTQYF,TRBV9,TRBD2,.,TRBJ2-3
TGTGCCAGCAGCTCGGACGGGACAGGGGTCTACGAGCAGTACTTC,CASSSDGTGVYEQYF,TRBV5-6,TRBD1,.,TRBJ2-7
TGTGCCAGCAGTTACTCGACGGCAGGGGGCCAGTACTTC,CASSYSTAGGQYF,TRBV6-6,TRBD1,.,TRBJ2-7